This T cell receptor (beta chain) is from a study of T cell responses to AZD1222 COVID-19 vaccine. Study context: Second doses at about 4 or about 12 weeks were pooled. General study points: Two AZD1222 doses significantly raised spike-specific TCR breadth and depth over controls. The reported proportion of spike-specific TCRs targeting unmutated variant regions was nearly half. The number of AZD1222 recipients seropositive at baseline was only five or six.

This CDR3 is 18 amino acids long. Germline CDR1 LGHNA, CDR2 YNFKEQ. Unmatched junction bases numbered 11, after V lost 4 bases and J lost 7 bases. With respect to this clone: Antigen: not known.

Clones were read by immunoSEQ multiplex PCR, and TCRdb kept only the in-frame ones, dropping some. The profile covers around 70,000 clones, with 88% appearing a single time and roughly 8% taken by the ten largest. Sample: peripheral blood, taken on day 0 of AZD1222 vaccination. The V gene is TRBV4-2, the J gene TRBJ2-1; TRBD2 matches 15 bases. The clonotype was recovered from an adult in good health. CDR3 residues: CASSPTFAGTSGRNEQFF. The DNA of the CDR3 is TGTGCCAGCAGCCCAACATTCGCCGGGACTAGCGGGAGGAATGAGCAGTTCTTC.